These 13 T cell receptor beta chains were all obtained from the same sample, sequenced in a study of response to subunit inactivated influenza vaccine. TCRdb re-called the RT-PCR reads through MiXCR, storing one row per CDR3 protein. Here the sample spans under 800,000 distinct CDR3 sequences, over 11% being singletons. Sequencing used PBMCs from blood, obtained about 14 days before vaccination. The receptors were sampled from a man in his fifties or sixties who received an inactivated influenza vaccine.

The V and J genes are TRBV5-1 and TRBJ1-6, with D tentatively TRBD1 (6 bases). This CDR3 spans 14 amino acids. Germline CDR1 SGHRS, CDR2 YFSETQ. Deletions cut 1 base from V and 5 bases from J, with 7 bases between. This chain's CDR3 is CASSLNRDNSPLHF. The DNA for the CDR3 is TGCGCCAGCAGCTTGAACAGGGATAATTCACCCCTCCACTTT.

Only a few counts were recorded for this clonotype. J is TRBJ2-2 and V is TRBV6-1, with D possibly being TRBD2 (7 bases). This CDR3 comprises 15 residues. The V gene's germline CDR1 is MNHNS and CDR2 SASEGT. V dropped 10 bases and J dropped 7 bases, with 22 bases sitting between them. The CDR3 loop reads CATYPGGGGNGELFF. In DNA, the CDR3 is TGTGCCACCTACCCGGGGGGCGGGGGCAACGGGGAGCTGTTTTTT.

This clonotype has more than one count but fewer than ten. The J gene is TRBJ1-5, the V gene TRBV19, with D maybe TRBD1 (5 bases). The V end lost 7 bases, the J end lost 2 bases, and 12 bases lay between the germline ends. This CDR3 region has 14 residues. Germline loops: CDR1 LNHDA, CDR2 SQIVND (reference sequence). The CDR3 protein is CASTYQGGNQPQHF. The CDR3 DNA reads as TGTGCCAGTACTTATCAGGGAGGCAATCAGCCCCAGCATTTT.

The chain couples TRBV2 to TRBJ2-1, with 9 bases that match TRBD2. Germline V gene data show CDR1 as SNHLY and CDR2 as FYNNEI. CDR3 length: 16 residues. The V gene end was trimmed by 5 bases and the J gene end by 6 bases; junction bases not matched to a gene: 11. The CDR3 spells CASSQGRLAASNEQFF. In DNA form, the CDR3 reads TGTGCCAGCAGTCAGGGTCGACTAGCGGCCAGCAATGAGCAGTTCTTC. Complete variable domain (other parts from reference TRBV2 and TRBJ2-1): EPEVTQTPSHQVTQMGQEVILRCVPISNHLYFYWYRQILGQKVEFLVSFYNNEISEKSEIFDDQFSVERPDGSNFTLKIRSTKLEDSAMYFCASSQGRLAASNEQFFGPGTRLTVL.

This clonotype was counted many times. The J gene is TRBJ2-1, the V gene TRBV6-6; 7 nucleotides line up with TRBD1. The CDR3 spans 12 residues. The trim removed 5 bases at V and 10 bases at J, leaving 5 bases unmatched. CDR1 MNHNY and CDR2 SVGAGI come from the germline V gene (reference sequence). CDR3 bases: TGTGCCAGCAGTCGAGGGGGCCGGGAGCAGTTCTTC. Amino acids: CASSRGGREQFF.

The V and J genes are TRBV7-2 and TRBJ2-1; D remains ambiguous. From germline, CDR1 is SGHTA and CDR2 FQGNSA. V was pared by 0 bases and J by 7 bases, with 7 bases between. The CDR3 loop spans 13 amino acids. CDR3 sequence reads: CASSLALENEQFF. The CDR3 DNA follows: TGTGCCAGCAGCTTAGCGTTGGAGAATGAGCAGTTCTTC.

The rearrangement joins TRBV20-1 to TRBJ1-3; 8 bases align to TRBD1. This CDR3 spans 17 amino acids. CDR1 and CDR2 from the germline V gene are DFQATT and SNEGSKA (reference sequence). Trimming cost V 0 bases and J 4 bases; bases outside gene matches: 11. The CDR3 DNA is TGCAGTGCTAGAGATCATAGGCGAGGACAGGGAGGAAACACCATATATTTT. As protein: CSARDHRRGQGGNTIYF.

The chain's CDR3 is CASSTHPPSAQYF. The DNA of the CDR3 is TGTGCCAGCAGCACTCATCCCCCGAGCGCTCAGTACTTC. The gene calls are TRBV7-2 and TRBJ2-7; no clear D. The CDR3 spans 13 residues. Germline V CDR1 and CDR2: SGHTA, FQGNSA. Deletions cut 5 bases from V and 10 bases from J, with 18 bases between.

V is TRBV7-9 and J is TRBJ1-1, with D maybe TRBD1 (5 bases). V lost 2 bases, J lost 4 bases, and 11 bases lay in between. The germline gives CDR1 SEHNR, CDR2 FQNEAQ (reference sequence). The CDR3 is 14 residues long. The CDR3 DNA reads TGTGCCAGCAGCTTATCCCCTAGGGGCACTGAAGCTTTCTTT. It specifies CASSLSPRGTEAFF.

This clonotype came up a few times. V usage is TRBV24-1 and J usage is TRBJ1-1; D gene uncertain. This CDR3 contains 13 residues. CDR1 and CDR2 (germline): KGHDR, SFDVKD. The V end lost 3 bases, the J end lost 3 bases, and 7 bases lay between the germline ends. The CDR3: CATSDPEDTEAFF. For the CDR3, the DNA is TGTGCCACCAGTGATCCCGAGGACACTGAAGCTTTCTTT.

This clonotype appeared many times. DNA of the CDR3: TGTGCCACCAGTGATAAGGGGTCCCACGGATATCAGCCCCAGCATTTT. Protein sequence: CATSDKGSHGYQPQHF. The rearrangement joins TRBV24-1 to TRBJ1-5; TRBD1 might be the D (5 bases). The CDR3 extends over 16 amino acids. The V and J ends lost 3 bases and 5 bases respectively, with 16 bases between them. CDR1 is KGHDR and CDR2 is SFDVKD in the germline V gene.

This clonotype came up a few times. V and J are TRBV4-2 and TRBJ2-5, with 11 nucleotides matching TRBD2. With 0 bases clipped from V and 5 bases from J, the junction kept 5 bases outside the gene matches. The CDR3 is 16 residues long. Germline-derived CDR1 and CDR2 are LGHNA and YNFKEQ. The CDR3, as DNA: TGTGCCAGCAGCCAAGATTGGCTAGCGGGAGGTGAGACCCAGTACTTC. The encoded protein is CASSQDWLAGGETQYF.

In the case of this clonotype: A much larger clone sits a single nucleotide away, making a read error possible. The rearrangement uses TRBV12-3 or TRBV12-4 and TRBJ1-1, with 7 bases identical to TRBD1. The CDR3 sequence is 14 residues long. CDR3 DNA sequence: TGTGCCAGCAGAAAGGGACAGACAAACACTGTAGCTTTCTTT. It yields the protein CASRKGQTNTVAFF.